This T cell receptor (beta chain) is drawn from a study of identical twins. Study-level findings and limits: Whereas memory repertoires showed no such difference, abundant cord blood beta clonotypes carried fewer insertions. The analysis was cross-sectional rather than longitudinal within donors.

Through template switching, a universal primer site was introduced, and the cDNA contained unique molecular identifiers. TCRdb reprocessed the 5' RACE reads with MiXCR, giving one entry per CDR3 protein. The sample lists fewer than 350,000 distinct CDR3 sequences, approximately 8% occurring once. This clonotype was counted ten times or more. The antigen is unknown. V lost 0 bases and J 0 bases, leaving 9 bases between the germline ends. Germline lookup yields CDR1 KGHSH and CDR2 LQKENI. This CDR3 is built from 16 residues. These same data were also listed under a study on yellow fever vaccine responses in identical twins.

The source material was memory (CD45RO+) T cells sorted from blood. The TCR originated in a woman aged 18-30 years in good health. J is TRBJ2-1 and V is TRBV18; D is unclear. DNA of the CDR3: TGTGCCAGCTCACCACCCGGTTCGAGCTCCTACAATGAGCAGTTCTTC. Its translation: CASSPPGSSSYNEQFF.